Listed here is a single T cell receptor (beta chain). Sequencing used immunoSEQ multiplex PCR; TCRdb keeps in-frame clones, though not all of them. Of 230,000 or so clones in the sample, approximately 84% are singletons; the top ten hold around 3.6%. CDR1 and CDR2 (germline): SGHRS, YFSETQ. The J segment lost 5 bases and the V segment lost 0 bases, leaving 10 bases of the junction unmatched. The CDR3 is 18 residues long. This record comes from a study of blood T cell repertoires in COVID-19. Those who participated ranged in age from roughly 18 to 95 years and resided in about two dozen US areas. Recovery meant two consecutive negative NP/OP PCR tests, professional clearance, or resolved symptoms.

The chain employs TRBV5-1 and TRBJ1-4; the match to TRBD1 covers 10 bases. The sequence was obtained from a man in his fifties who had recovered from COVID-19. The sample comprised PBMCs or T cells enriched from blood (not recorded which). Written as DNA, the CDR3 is TGCGCCAGCAGCTTGGATGGGGCGACAGGGGGCGCGAATGAAAAACTGTTTTTT. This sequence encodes CASSLDGATGGANEKLFF.